This T cell receptor beta chain came from a study of PD-L1 blockade in urothelial cancer. This clone was detected only once. Profiling relied on immunoSEQ multiplex PCR, and the TCRdb table lists in-frame clones only, not all of them. The sample records some 120,000 clones, about 83% being singletons. The time point was: peripheral blood 6 weeks after treatment start. Patients yielded 1 to 8 samples each, pretreatment and on-treatment. Trimming took off 2 bases at V and 10 bases at J, with 12 bases between the two ends. The germline gives CDR1 LGHNT, CDR2 FRNRAP. The CDR3 has 13 amino acids. Specimen: PBMCs, collected around atezolizumab (anti-PD-L1) treatment. The chain combines TRBV12-5 with TRBJ2-1; D is ambiguous. This TCR derives from a man in his fifties with urothelial cancer. In DNA, the CDR3 is TGTGCTAGTGGTTTGAATTTGATCGGGGAGCAGTTCTTC. This codes for CASGLNLIGEQFF.